The T cell receptor (beta chain) described here comes from a study of long-term antiretroviral therapy in people with HIV. Turning to the study itself: It was about a decade after the earliest samples that the 2015 immediate-ART recommendation appeared. Overall study findings and caveats: Relative to control repertoires, HIV repertoires exhibited narrower CDR3 length ranges.

Survey-level immunoSEQ v3.0 assays were run. Sequencing targeted roughly 35,000-55,000 T-cell genomes per sample. Libraries were prepared by immunoSEQ multiplex PCR; TCRdb keeps only in-frame clonotypes and omits some of them. Of some 11,000 clones listed, 82% are singletons. Comments on this clone: Antigen specificity is unknown.

The specimen comprised unsorted PBMCs, sampled 8.2 years after starting antiretroviral therapy. This receptor was identified in a middle-aged man with HIV.

CDR3 sequence reads: CASSLERGGTGELFF. CDR3 bases: TGTGCCAGCAGCTTAGAAAGGGGTGGCACCGGGGAGCTGTTTTTT. J is TRBJ2-2 and V is TRBV11-3; a possible D gene is TRBD1 (5 bases). V dropped 0 bases and J dropped 4 bases, with 9 bases sitting between them. The CDR3 totals 15 residues. The germline CDR1 and CDR2 sequences are SGHNT and YENEEA. The full variable domain, with the rest looked up from reference TRBV11-3 and TRBJ2-2, is EAGVVQSPRYKIIEKKQPVAFWCNPISGHNTLYWYLQNLGQGPELLIRYENEEAVDDSQLPKDRFSAERLKGVDSTLKIQPAELGDSAVYLCASSLERGGTGELFFGEGSRLTVL.